A selection of T cell receptor beta chains follows, all from one sample in a study of cytomegalovirus exposure and HLA in healthy donors. Using immunoSEQ multiplex PCR, the repertoire was profiled, and TCRdb retains in-frame clones only, with some absent. The table includes roughly 150,000 clones, roughly 80% detected once. Source material: PBMCs. The receptor set was obtained from a man aged 50 to 60 in good health and CMV-seropositive. The CDR3 runs from the conserved cysteine through the conserved F or W. Each record gives: CDR3 protein, J gene, V gene.

CASSPLDTQYF TRBJ2-3 TRBV2
CASSPGGRGRETQYF TRBJ2-5 TRBV18
CASSFNKGGGNTIYF TRBJ1-3 TRBV7-2
CASSLEGPSGGNEQFF TRBJ2-1 TRBV5-4
CASSNGQASYEQYF TRBJ2-7 TRBV7-2
CASSPDPRVHSGNTIYF TRBJ1-3 TRBV27
CASSPVIAGQNNEQFF TRBJ2-1 TRBV5-1
CASSLAGASGGAPDTQYF TRBJ2-3 TRBV7-8
CASRSHPGGAQGEAFF TRBJ1-1 TRBV2
CASSLTGVTEAFF TRBJ1-1 TRBV4-3
CASSFQTGMTSGNTIYF TRBJ1-3 TRBV5-1
CASSEGQRGNTGELFF TRBJ2-2 TRBV6-1
CASSDGQGWTNYGYTF TRBJ1-2 TRBV9
CSVVTEQGPNYGYTF TRBJ1-2 TRBV29-1
CASSLSRDSRSTGELFF TRBJ2-2 TRBV5-1
CASSQETGTSLFF TRBJ2-1 TRBV4-2
CASRKERGGGTGELFF TRBJ2-2 TRBV2
CASSRPGQGLIAKNIQYF TRBJ2-4 TRBV5-6
CASSPNADSYGYTF TRBJ1-2 TRBV9
CASSNQGATNEKLFF TRBJ1-4 TRBV27
CASSLVGANEQYF TRBJ2-7 TRBV5-6
CASRSYSGDTQYF TRBJ2-3 TRBV5-1
CASSAQTGRYTF TRBJ1-2 TRBV6-1
CASSVVGGRGSSFRSGELFF TRBJ2-2 TRBV9
CASSKSVANTKLFF TRBJ1-4 TRBV27
CASSFRTGGAYNEQFF TRBJ2-1 TRBV28
CASSAPQGAGGYTF TRBJ1-2 TRBV19
CASSIGGRGRMLGNEKLFF TRBJ1-4 TRBV19
CASSYKDRGTDEQFF TRBJ2-1 TRBV5-8
CASRTRWEGSSYEQYF TRBJ2-7 TRBV19
CASSPTPSEQFF TRBJ2-1 TRBV18
CASSLDGRGSYNEQFF TRBJ2-1 TRBV27
CASSLGQGASSYNSPLHF TRBJ1-6 TRBV18
CASSWTSGGAETQYF TRBJ2-5 TRBV6-6
CASSLVGDSYGYTF TRBJ1-2 TRBV11-3
CASSLGQPSSYNEQFF TRBJ2-1 TRBV7-3
CASSPPTGRNTEAFF TRBJ1-1 TRBV18
CASSPETGDSYGYTF TRBJ1-2 TRBV18
CASSLSPGNTIYF TRBJ1-3 TRBV5-1
CASSGGLAGVVSTDTQYF TRBJ2-3 TRBV5-1
CASSDSGVSANYYGYTF TRBJ1-2 TRBV25-1
CASSVGWSSSYEQYF TRBJ2-7 TRBV9
CASSLEILGETQYF TRBJ2-5 TRBV7-8
CSAKRGMSGNTIYF TRBJ1-3 TRBV29-1
CASSLDPGNLRGYTF TRBJ1-2 TRBV7-2
CASSLSLAALGRQYF TRBJ2-7 TRBV28
CASSQTGVGVGTEAFF TRBJ1-1 TRBV5-1
CASSQGTVVSPLHF TRBJ1-6 TRBV4-1